These T cell receptor beta chains were read from a single sample in a study of blood T cell repertoires in COVID-19. TCRdb's copy holds only in-frame clones and misses some; the assay was immunoSEQ multiplex PCR. The top ten clones hold under 7% of a sample with approximately 100,000 clones, nearly 90% of them seen once. Sequenced: peripheral blood. These receptors came from a woman aged 60-70 years with acute or convalescent COVID-19. Each CDR3 is given with its conserved first and last residue. D genes are given only for firm matches. Expanded clones get a size class; other rows say once, few or many, or leave the size out.

>TRBV11-2|TRBJ2-1|-|TRBD2
TGTGCCAGCAGCTTACTGGGACTACCAGTGGGTAATGAGCAGTTCTTC
CASSLLGLPVGNEQFF
>TRBV28|TRBJ1-2|-|-
TGTGCCAGCAGACGCCAGGACTATGGCTACACCTTC
CASRRQDYGYTF
>TRBV29-1|TRBJ1-1|-|TRBD1
TGCAGCGTTGAGACGGGACAGGGAACGGGAACTGAAGCTTTCTTT
CSVETGQGTGTEAFF
>TRBV2|TRBJ1-5|-|-
TGTGCCAGCAGACCGGACATTGGCAATCAGCCCCAGCATTTT
CASRPDIGNQPQHF
>TRBV18|TRBJ1-4|few|TRBD1
TGTGCCAGCTCACCACGTAACAGGGGGGGAACTAATGAAAAACTGTTTTTT
CASSPRNRGGTNEKLFF
>TRBV6-5|TRBJ2-3|-|-
TGTGCCAGCGCCGTTATGAGGGATACGCAGTATTTT
CASAVMRDTQYF
>TRBV7-9|TRBJ2-1|-|TRBD2
TGTGCCAGCAGCCTAAGCAGTTCGCGGGGGAGTGAGCAGTTCTTC
CASSLSSSRGSEQFF
>TRBV28|TRBJ2-2|-|TRBD2
TGTGCCAGCAGTTTAATTGGACTAGCCGGAGACACCGGGGAGCTGTTTTTT
CASSLIGLAGDTGELFF
>TRBV7-9|TRBJ1-3|-|TRBD1
TGTGCCAGCAGCTTAGGGGACAGCGCCTCTGGAAACACCATATATTTT
CASSLGDSASGNTIYF
>TRBV6-5|TRBJ2-1|few|TRBD2
TGTGCCAGCGTAAGAGGCGGGAGGGTAGGTGGTGAGCAGTTCTTC
CASVRGGRVGGEQFF
>TRBV9|TRBJ1-4|once|-
TGTGCCAGCAGCGTAGACGGGGGGCTGGGAGAAAAACTGTTTTTT
CASSVDGGLGEKLFF
>TRBV7-9|TRBJ1-1|-|-
TGTGCCAGCAGCTTGGTTTCAGGGATGAACACTGAAGCTTTCTTT
CASSLVSGMNTEAFF
>TRBV19|TRBJ1-6|-|-
TGTGCCAGTAGTATATCAGGGATAGGTTCACCCCTCCACTTT
CASSISGIGSPLHF
>TRBV28|TRBJ1-4|few|TRBD1
TGTGCCAGCAGTTGGGACAGGGTGAATGAAAAACTGTTTTTT
CASSWDRVNEKLFF
>TRBV28|TRBJ2-5|-|-
TGTGCCAGCAGTTTTGGGACCGGGGGATCGGAGGGGACCCAGTACTTC
CASSFGTGGSEGTQYF
>TRBV5-4|TRBJ1-6|-|-
TGTGCCAGCAGCTTGGCGGCAAGTCGGGATTCACCCCTCCACTTT
CASSLAASRDSPLHF
>TRBV11-2|TRBJ2-7|-|TRBD2
TGTGCCAGCAGCTTAGATTTTGGGCTAGCGGTCTACGAGCAGTACTTC
CASSLDFGLAVYEQYF
>TRBV12-3/TRBV12-4|TRBJ2-7|-|TRBD2
TGTGCCAGCGCCCGGGGGGGGACCTACGAGCAGTACTTC
CASARGGTYEQYF
>TRBV5-1|TRBJ2-7|-|TRBD1
TGCGCCAGCAGTCAGACAGGGGGCTACGAGCAGTACTTC
CASSQTGGYEQYF
>TRBV6-1|TRBJ2-7|-|TRBD2
TGTGCCAGCAGTGAAGTCGCGCTAGCGGGAGGGGAGCAGTACTTC
CASSEVALAGGEQYF
>TRBV21-1|TRBJ1-6|-|-
TGTGCCAGCGCACTGCTCCGGGACAGGGATTGGTGCTCCTATAATTCACCCCTCCACTTT
CASALLRDRDWCSYNSPLHF
>TRBV19|TRBJ2-3|-|-
TGTGCCAGTAGTGGGTCCGGGAGCCCAACAGATACGCAGTATTTT
CASSGSGSPTDTQYF
>TRBV5-1|TRBJ2-2|-|-
TGCGCCAGCAGCGCCGGCGGACAGCACACCGGGGAGCTGTTTTTT
CASSAGGQHTGELFF